Sequencing of this T cell receptor (beta chain) was carried out in a study of shared clonotypes between healthy human individuals. This clone was counted a single time. Trimming shortened V by 5 bases and J by 1 base, and 14 bases separated the two germline ends. The CDR3 has 15 residues. The germline V gene encodes CDR1 SGHTA and CDR2 FQGNSA. The authors' processing: Filtering differed, since immunoSEQ gave only junction sequences and no quality scores. Profiled with immunoSEQ multiplex PCR; TCRdb holds only in-frame clones, not every one. V, J and clone size are taken as reported in that table, and D and trimming were inferred from the DNA itself. The sample records roughly 1,100,000 clones, about 80% being singletons.

The receptor comes from a young man in good health. Sequencing input: memory CD4+ T cells sorted from blood. The subset denotes: CD45RA-negative fraction. The genes are TRBV7-2 and TRBJ2-5, with D perhaps TRBD1 (5 bases). The CDR3 DNA is TGTGCCAGCAGCCCCCAAGGGCAGGGCCAAGAGACCCAGTACTTC. The encoded protein is CASSPQGQGQETQYF.